This T cell receptor beta chain was observed in a study of blood T cell repertoires in COVID-19. Study-wide background: Sample material is recorded as cDNA or gDNA derived from T cells, B-cell-depleted T cells, or PBMCs.

Source study methods: Amplified reference gene primers provided the basis for estimating nucleated cell counts. Repertoires were generated with immunoSEQ multiplex PCR, while TCRdb's copy carries only in-frame clones and drops some. The V and J calls and clone size were taken over from that table, and D and trimming were inferred from the DNA. The repertoire holds fewer than 200,000 clones, with 83% as singletons. Those enrolled, adults aged roughly 18 to 95 years, came from 25 or so US areas. The trim removed 5 bases at V and 4 bases at J, leaving 3 bases unmatched. CDR1 LGHNT and CDR2 FRNRAP come from the germline V gene. The CDR3 spans 13 residues.

The material sequenced was PBMCs or T cells enriched from blood (not recorded which). The receptor comes from a woman aged 50 to 60 in a cohort exposed to, infected with or recovered from COVID-19 (not recorded which). V gene TRBV12-5 combines with J gene TRBJ1-1; 8 bases agree with TRBD1. The CDR3 DNA reads TGTGCTAGTGGTCTAACAGGGGGCACTGAAGCTTTCTTT. It specifies CASGLTGGTEAFF.